Described below is a single TCR beta chain sequence and its context. This sample is drawn from a study of cytotoxic CD8 clonotypes in ibrutinib-treated CLL. The table came from immunoSEQ multiplex PCR; TCRdb's copy has only in-frame clones and leaves some out. The repertoire holds just over 200,000 clones, with just over 70% as singletons. CDR3 size: 16 residues. The germline gives CDR1 SGHRS, CDR2 YFSETQ. With V trimmed by 0 bases and J by 3 bases, 9 bases remained unmatched. Sequencing used PBMCs, obtained after 12 months of ibrutinib treatment. The chain is built from TRBV5-1 and TRBJ2-7; 7 bases agree with TRBD1. This receptor was taken from a human donor with chronic lymphocytic leukemia. The CDR3 spells CASSLGTTGTYYEQYF. CDR3 bases: TGCGCCAGCAGCTTGGGAACGACAGGGACCTACTACGAGCAGTACTTC.